This TCR beta chain stems from a study of T cells after yellow fever vaccination. General study points: The bulk population could contribute abundant contaminating clonotypes to FACS-sorted repertoires. Researchers report a weaker secondary response that nonetheless peaked faster, day 5 versus 15. Booster sampling recovered most clones from primary vaccination (about 97% CD4, approximately 90% CD8).

Conversion of TCR transcripts into cDNA relied on 5'RACE template switching, which added a universal primer site and UMIs. TCRdb processed the 5' RACE reads anew with MiXCR; each CDR3 protein has one entry. The data contain tens of thousands of distinct CDR3 sequences, just under 6.5% of them singletons. Trimming removed 4 bases at V and 2 bases at J, with 14 bases between. The germline V gene has CDR1 SGHDT and CDR2 YYEEEE. The CDR3 consists of 15 residues. The gene calls are TRBV5-6 and TRBJ2-3; either TRBD1 or TRBD2 may supply D (6 bases each). The specimen comprised PBMCs, either bulk or a sorted T-cell subset (CD4+, CD8+, memory, or dextramer-sorted; not recorded which), sampled on the day of the yellow fever booster vaccination. The sequence was obtained from a man aged 25-40 years who received the YFV17D yellow fever vaccine. The chain's CDR3 is CASSQNGGPTDTQYF. In DNA form, the CDR3 reads TGTGCCAGCAGCCAGAATGGGGGGCCCACAGATACGCAGTATTTT.